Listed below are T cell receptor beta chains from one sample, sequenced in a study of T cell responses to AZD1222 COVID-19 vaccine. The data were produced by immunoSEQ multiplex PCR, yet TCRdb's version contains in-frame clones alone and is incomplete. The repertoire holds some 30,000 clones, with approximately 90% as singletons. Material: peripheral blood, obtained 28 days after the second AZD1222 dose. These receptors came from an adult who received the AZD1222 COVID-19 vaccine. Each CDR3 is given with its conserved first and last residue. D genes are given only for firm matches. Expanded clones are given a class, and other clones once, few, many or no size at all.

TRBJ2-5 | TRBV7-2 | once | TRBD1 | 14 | TGTGCCAGCAGCCCCGGGACAGGACAAGAGACCCAGTACTTC | CASSPGTGQETQYF
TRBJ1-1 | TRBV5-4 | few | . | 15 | TGTGCCAGCAGCTTGGATCGGGGGAGCGGGACTGAAGCTTTCTTT | CASSLDRGSGTEAFF
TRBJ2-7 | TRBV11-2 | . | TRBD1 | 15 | TGTGCCAGCAGCTACTCGGGGACAGAGCGCTACGAGCAGTACTTC | CASSYSGTERYEQYF
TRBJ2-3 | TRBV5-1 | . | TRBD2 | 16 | TGCGCCAGCAGCTTCTCTAGCGGGGGGGAAACAGATACGCAGTATTTT | CASSFSSGGETDTQYF
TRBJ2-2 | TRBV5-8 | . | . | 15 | TGTGCCAGCAGCTTCGAACTCCTGAACACCGGGGAGCTGTTTTTT | CASSFELLNTGELFF
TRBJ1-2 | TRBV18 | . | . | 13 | TGTGCCAGCTCACCAGAACAGGGTGATGGCTACACCTTC | CASSPEQGDGYTF
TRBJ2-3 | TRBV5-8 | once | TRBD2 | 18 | TGTGCCAGCAGCGCGATGAAGACTAGCGGGGGGTCCTCGGATACGCAGTATTTT | CASSAMKTSGGSSDTQYF
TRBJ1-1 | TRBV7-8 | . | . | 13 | TGTGCCAGCAGCTCCTGGACAAGCACTGAAGCTTTCTTT | CASSSWTSTEAFF
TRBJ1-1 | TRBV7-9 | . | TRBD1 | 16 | TGTGCCAGCAGCCCCGACAGGGGATACATGAACACTGAAGCTTTCTTT | CASSPDRGYMNTEAFF
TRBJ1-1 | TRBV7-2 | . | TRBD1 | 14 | TGTGCCAGCAGCTCATCCGGGACAGGGAGGGTACCTTTCTTT | CASSSSGTGRVPFF
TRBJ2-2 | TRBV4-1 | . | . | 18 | TGCGCCAGCAGCCAACTTATCGGTCAGGGGCTTAGCACCGGGGAGCTGTTTTTT | CASSQLIGQGLSTGELFF
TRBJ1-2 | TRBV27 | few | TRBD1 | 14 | TGTGCCAGCAGTTCGCCCGGGACAGGGATTGGCTACACCTTC | CASSSPGTGIGYTF
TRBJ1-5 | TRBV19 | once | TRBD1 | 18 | TGTGCCAGTAACGGAGGGACAGGGGAAGTTATAAGCAATCAGCCCCAGCATTTT | CASNGGTGEVISNQPQHF
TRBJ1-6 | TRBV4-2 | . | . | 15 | TGTGCCAGCAGCCAAGGTACCCACCGTAATTCACCCCTCCACTTT | CASSQGTHRNSPLHF
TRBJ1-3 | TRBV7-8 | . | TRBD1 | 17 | TGTGCCAGCAGCTTAGTGGGACAGCGCAACTCTGGAAACACCATATATTTT | CASSLVGQRNSGNTIYF
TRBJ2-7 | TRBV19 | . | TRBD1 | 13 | TGTGCCAGTAGTCTTCGGACAGGGATCGAGCAGTACTTC | CASSLRTGIEQYF
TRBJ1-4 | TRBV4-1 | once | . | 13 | TGCGCCAGCAGCAAAGGGTTAAATGAAAAACTGTTTTTT | CASSKGLNEKLFF
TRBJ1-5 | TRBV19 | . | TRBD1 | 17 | TGTGCCAGTAGTCCTCGGACAGGGGGAGTCAGCAATCAGCCCCAGCATTTT | CASSPRTGGVSNQPQHF
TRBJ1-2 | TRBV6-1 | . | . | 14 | TGTGCCAGCAGTGAATCTCGAGGACAAACAGGCTACACCTTC | CASSESRGQTGYTF
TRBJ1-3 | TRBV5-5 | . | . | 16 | TGTGCCAGCAGCTTGGCGGGGGTACAATCTGGAAACACCATATATTTT | CASSLAGVQSGNTIYF
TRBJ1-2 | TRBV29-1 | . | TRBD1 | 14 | TGCAGCGTTGAAGGGACAGGGGGAGGCTATGGCTACACCTTC | CSVEGTGGGYGYTF
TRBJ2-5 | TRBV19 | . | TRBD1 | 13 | TGTGCCAGTAGTGTCGACAGGGGAGGGACCCAGTACTTC | CASSVDRGGTQYF
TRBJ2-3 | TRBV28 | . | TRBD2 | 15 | TGTGCCAGCAGTTTAGCTACTAGCGCCACAGATACGCAGTATTTT | CASSLATSATDTQYF
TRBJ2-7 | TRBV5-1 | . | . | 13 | TGCGCCAGCAGCTTGGACAGGGTGGGCGAGCAGTACTTC | CASSLDRVGEQYF
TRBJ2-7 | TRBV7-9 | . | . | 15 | TGTGCCAGCAGCCCAGAGGGTGGCACGTCCTCCGAGCAGTACTTC | CASSPEGGTSSEQYF
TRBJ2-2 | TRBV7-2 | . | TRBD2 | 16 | TGTGCCAGCAGTTTAAGTAGCGGGAGTCGGGACGGGGAGCTGTTTTTT | CASSLSSGSRDGELFF
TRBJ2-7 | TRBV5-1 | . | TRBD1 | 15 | TGCGCCAGCAGGGTAGGGACAGGGGGCCAGTACGAGCAGTACTTC | CASRVGTGGQYEQYF